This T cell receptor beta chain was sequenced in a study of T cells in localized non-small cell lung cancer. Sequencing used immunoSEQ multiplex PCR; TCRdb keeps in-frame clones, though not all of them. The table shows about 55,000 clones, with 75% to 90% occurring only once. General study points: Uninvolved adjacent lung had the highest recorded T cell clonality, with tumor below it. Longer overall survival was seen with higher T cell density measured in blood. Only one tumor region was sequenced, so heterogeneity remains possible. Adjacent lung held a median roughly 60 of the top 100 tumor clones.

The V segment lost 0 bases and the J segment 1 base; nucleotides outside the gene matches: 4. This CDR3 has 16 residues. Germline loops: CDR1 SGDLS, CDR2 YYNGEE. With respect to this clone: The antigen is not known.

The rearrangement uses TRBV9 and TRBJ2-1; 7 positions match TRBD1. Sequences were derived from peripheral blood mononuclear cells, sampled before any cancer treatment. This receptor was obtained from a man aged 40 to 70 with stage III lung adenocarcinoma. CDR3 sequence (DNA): TGTGCCAGCAGCGTAGCGTCAGGGGGTTCCTACAATGAGCAGTTCTTC. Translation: CASSVASGGSYNEQFF.